This T cell receptor (beta chain) was documented in a study of T cells in Graves' hyperthyroidism and ophthalmopathy. Study observations and caveats: Using 13 V-J features, a model discriminated ophthalmopathy from stable hyperthyroidism.

For this clonotype: Its antigen is not known.

Authors of the study amplified TCR beta CDR3 regions from RNA transcripts. With the HTBI primer set, the TCR CDR3 went through a first round of RT-PCR. TCRdb called the multiplex PCR reads again in MiXCR, with one record for every CDR3 protein. The profile shows 500,000 to 650,000 distinct CDR3 sequences, just under 20% of them singletons. This TCR came from a man between 40 and 49 years old with Graves' ophthalmopathy. Sequenced: blood.

The CDR3 sequence: CASSLNLAAAVGQFF. The CDR3 DNA reads TGCGCCAGCAGCTTAAATTTGGCGGCGGCCGTGGGGCAGTTCTTC. The J gene is TRBJ2-1, the V gene TRBV5-1, with unresolved D. The CDR3 has 15 residues. With 2 bases removed from V and 12 bases from J, the gap between germline ends came to 21 bases. The germline CDR1 and CDR2 sequences are SGHRS and YFSETQ.